The rows below give T cell receptor beta chains drawn from one sample of a study of blood T cell repertoires in COVID-19. Only in-frame clones appear in the TCRdb table, and some are missing; sequencing was by immunoSEQ multiplex PCR. Among fewer than 35,000 clones listed, 80% to 90% were seen once. The sample comprised peripheral blood. These receptors originate from a woman aged 50 to 60 with active COVID-19. Both conserved end residues are part of each CDR3. The order of the fields is clone size, J gene, D gene, V gene, CDR3 protein, CDR3 DNA. D genes are given only for firm matches. Some rows have no size entry. The others give once, few or many, or a class for an expanded clone.

abundance: NA
j_gene: TRBJ1-3
d_gene: NA
v_gene: TRBV7-6
CDR3aa: CASSLAGGGSGNTIYF
CDR3nt: TGTGCCAGCAGCTTAGCGGGTGGAGGCTCTGGAAACACCATATATTTT

abundance: NA
j_gene: TRBJ2-7
d_gene: TRBD2
v_gene: TRBV5-5
CDR3aa: CASSSGTSFYEQYF
CDR3nt: TGTGCCAGCAGCTCGGGGACTAGTTTTTACGAGCAGTACTTC

abundance: NA
j_gene: TRBJ1-5
d_gene: NA
v_gene: TRBV28
CDR3aa: CASSFLDNNQPQHF
CDR3nt: TGTGCCAGCAGTTTCTTGGACAACAATCAGCCCCAGCATTTT

abundance: NA
j_gene: TRBJ2-1
d_gene: NA
v_gene: TRBV28
CDR3aa: CASSSTAYNEQFF
CDR3nt: TGTGCCAGCAGTTCTACAGCATACAATGAGCAGTTCTTC

abundance: NA
j_gene: TRBJ1-3
d_gene: TRBD1
v_gene: TRBV11-2
CDR3aa: CASSHLTGVSGNTIYF
CDR3nt: TGTGCCAGCAGCCACCTGACAGGGGTTTCTGGAAACACCATATATTTT

abundance: medium-sized
j_gene: TRBJ1-2
d_gene: TRBD1
v_gene: TRBV2
CDR3aa: CASTTGQGRNYGYTF
CDR3nt: TGTGCCAGCACTACCGGACAGGGCAGAAACTATGGCTACACCTTC

abundance: NA
j_gene: TRBJ2-1
d_gene: TRBD2
v_gene: TRBV10-3
CDR3aa: CAISESSGRGNEQFF
CDR3nt: TGTGCCATCAGTGAGTCTAGCGGGAGGGGCAATGAGCAGTTCTTC

abundance: large
j_gene: TRBJ1-4
d_gene: TRBD1
v_gene: TRBV28
CDR3aa: CASSSGQGSNEKLFF
CDR3nt: TGTGCCAGCAGTTCCGGACAGGGCTCTAATGAAAAACTGTTTTTT

abundance: NA
j_gene: TRBJ2-1
d_gene: TRBD2
v_gene: TRBV7-2
CDR3aa: CASSLALYGRGYNEQFF
CDR3nt: TGTGCCAGCAGCTTAGCGCTATACGGGAGGGGCTACAATGAGCAGTTCTTC

abundance: NA
j_gene: TRBJ1-2
d_gene: NA
v_gene: TRBV18
CDR3aa: CASSQDTNYGYTF
CDR3nt: TGTGCCAGCTCACAGGACACGAACTATGGCTACACCTTC

abundance: NA
j_gene: TRBJ2-1
d_gene: TRBD1
v_gene: TRBV3-1/TRBV3-2
CDR3aa: CASSHLLDRGTYNEQFF
CDR3nt: TGTGCCAGCAGCCACCTCCTGGACAGGGGGACCTACAATGAGCAGTTCTTC

abundance: NA
j_gene: TRBJ1-2
d_gene: NA
v_gene: TRBV6-6
CDR3aa: CASNIGESGYTF
CDR3nt: TGTGCCAGCAATATTGGGGAGAGTGGCTACACCTTC

abundance: NA
j_gene: TRBJ2-2
d_gene: TRBD1
v_gene: TRBV28
CDR3aa: CASSLNRGRSGELFF
CDR3nt: TGTGCCAGCAGTTTAAACAGGGGGCGATCCGGGGAGCTGTTTTTT

abundance: NA
j_gene: TRBJ2-3
d_gene: TRBD2
v_gene: TRBV7-2
CDR3aa: CASSPRRASGGGTQYF
CDR3nt: TGTGCCAGCAGCCCTAGGAGGGCTAGCGGAGGAGGTACGCAGTATTTT

abundance: NA
j_gene: TRBJ1-2
d_gene: NA
v_gene: TRBV10-3
CDR3aa: CATFDSAAYGYTF
CDR3nt: TGTGCCACATTTGACAGTGCCGCCTATGGCTACACCTTC

abundance: NA
j_gene: TRBJ2-5
d_gene: TRBD1
v_gene: TRBV5-1
CDR3aa: CASSLQGAEETQYF
CDR3nt: TGCGCCAGCAGCTTGCAGGGGGCTGAAGAGACCCAGTACTTC

abundance: NA
j_gene: TRBJ1-2
d_gene: TRBD1
v_gene: TRBV6-7
CDR3aa: CASSYPDRERDYGYTF
CDR3nt: TGTGCCAGCAGTTACCCCGACAGGGAACGCGACTATGGCTACACCTTC